Below are 19 T cell receptor beta chains sequenced from a single sample in a study of PD-1 blockade in classical Hodgkin lymphoma. As for time point: cycle 4 day 1 (C4D1), after more than five weeks of nivolumab. All patients experienced relapse after autologous stem cell transplantation, and brentuximab vedotin exposure was variable. TCRdb's table, derived via immunoSEQ multiplex PCR, lists solely in-frame clones and lacks some. The sample contains about 24,000 clones, less than 75% of which appear only once. Sequences were derived from peripheral blood mononuclear cells (PBMCs), sampled before the fourth cycle of nivolumab. The receptors stem from a human donor with classical Hodgkin lymphoma.

The chain has TRBV7-9 and TRBJ2-1; 11 bases line up with TRBD2. The CDR3 extends over 16 amino acids. The V gene's germline CDR1 is SEHNR and CDR2 FQNEAQ (reference sequence). V was pared by 6 bases and J by 4 bases, with 8 bases of the junction left unmatched. CDR3 sequence: CASRATSGGSYNEQFF. For the CDR3, the DNA is TGTGCCAGCAGGGCTACTAGCGGGGGCTCTTACAATGAGCAGTTCTTC.

The chain links TRBV11-3 to TRBJ1-6, with D possibly TRBD1 on 6 matching bases. Between the trimmed V and J ends, which lost 4 bases and 7 bases, there was a span of 11 bases. CDR1 and CDR2 (germline): SGHNT, YENEEA. This CDR3 has 14 residues. The DNA of the CDR3 is TGTGCCAGCAGCTCTACAGGGTACAATTCACCCCTCCACTTT. Translation: CASSSTGYNSPLHF.

The DNA for the CDR3 is TGCGCCAGCAGCTTCACTATGCAACAGGGGGCTGGGGATAATGAGCAGTTCTTC. Amino acids: CASSFTMQQGAGDNEQFF. The chain links TRBV5-1 to TRBJ2-1; 9 bases agree with TRBD1. This CDR3 is built from 18 residues. V lost 2 bases to trimming and J lost 7 bases; unmatched junction nucleotides: 16. The germline V gene encodes CDR1 SGHRS and CDR2 YFSETQ.

By share, this clone ranks as large (0.1 to 1%). The chain carries TRBV5-6 and TRBJ2-5, with unresolved D. Germline lookup yields CDR1 SGHDT and CDR2 YYEEEE. V gave up 3 bases and J gave up 4 bases, with 10 bases separating them. This CDR3 has 13 residues. Here the CDR3 reads CASSYRPGETQYF. CDR3 in DNA: TGTGCCAGCAGCTACCGTCCGGGAGAGACCCAGTACTTC.

This clone occurred a few times. The rearrangement uses TRBV7-2 and TRBJ1-2; D is unresolved. The CDR3 loop spans 14 amino acids. The ends were cut back, 1 base at V and 0 bases at J, with 6 bases in the middle. Germline-derived CDR1 and CDR2 are SGHTA and FQGNSA. As DNA, the CDR3 is TGTGCCAGCAGCTTAGGCACGGCTAACTATGGCTACACCTTC. Its protein product is CASSLGTANYGYTF.

This clone appeared a few times. The gene calls are TRBV6-6 and TRBJ1-4; D is ambiguous. Germline V gives CDR1 MNHNY, CDR2 SVGAGI (reference sequence). V dropped 4 bases and J dropped 5 bases, with 8 bases sitting between them. The length of the CDR3 is 13 residues. Here the CDR3 reads CASSSVGNEKLFF. DNA for the CDR3: TGTGCCAGCAGTTCAGTGGGGAATGAAAAACTGTTTTTT.

This clone appeared a single time. The chain employs TRBV6-4 and TRBJ2-2; D perhaps matches TRBD1 (6 bases). Trimming cost V 6 bases and J 3 bases, with 8 bases left between them. CDR3 length: 13 residues. In germline, CDR1 is MRHNA, CDR2 SNTAGT. CDR3 bases: TGTGCCAGCAGCAACAGGGACACCGGGGAGCTGTTTTTT. Its protein product is CASSNRDTGELFF.

The V and J genes are TRBV7-6 and TRBJ2-1; D is unclear. The CDR3 extends over 12 amino acids. V was shortened by 6 bases and J by 5 bases, with 8 bases between the two germline ends. Germline CDR1 is SGHVS and CDR2 is FNYEAQ. The CDR3 sequence is CASRDGNNEQFF. CDR3 in DNA: TGTGCCAGCAGGGACGGAAACAATGAGCAGTTCTTC. Full variable domain (missing parts from reference TRBV7-6 and TRBJ2-1): GAGVSQSPRYKVTKRGQDVALRCDPISGHVSLYWYRQALGQGPEFLTYFNYEAQQDKSGLPNDRFSAERPEGSISTLTIQRTEQRDSAMYRCASRDGNNEQFFGPGTRLTVL.

CDR3 loop: CASSRARTEAFF. The CDR3 bases are TGTGCCAGCTCACGGGCGAGGACTGAAGCTTTCTTT. V is TRBV6-5 and J is TRBJ1-1; D is unresolved. The germline V and J ends were trimmed by 8 bases and 5 bases, with 12 bases remaining between them. In germline, CDR1 is MNHEY, CDR2 SVGAGI. This CDR3 has 12 residues.

The gene calls are TRBV5-1 and TRBJ2-6; TRBD1 matches at 11 bases. V lost 3 bases, J lost 2 bases, and 4 bases stayed unmatched. From germline, CDR1 is SGHRS and CDR2 YFSETQ. The CDR3 extends over 17 amino acids. The CDR3 coding sequence is TGCGCCAGCAGCTCACCGGGACAGGGGGCTGGGGCCAACGTCCTGACTTTC. Translation gives CASSSPGQGAGANVLTF.

The genes are TRBV27 and TRBJ2-3; 8 bases line up with TRBD2. This CDR3 comprises 12 residues. J gave up 6 bases and V 5 bases, and 1 base lay outside the gene matches. CDR1 MNHEY and CDR2 SMNVEV come from the germline V gene (reference sequence). CDR3 protein: CASSPGGDTQYF. CDR3 nucleotide sequence: TGTGCCAGCAGTCCGGGGGGGGATACGCAGTATTTT.

Concerning this clone: The conserved phenylalanine or tryptophan normally closing the CDR3 is absent here, so this likely arose from a read error. The limits of the CDR3 on the DNA are not certain, so only TCRdb's listed CDR3 is given. V usage is TRBV2 and J usage is TRBJ1-2. Looked up from germline, CDR1 is SNHLY and CDR2 is FYNNEI. The CDR3 is 12 amino acids long, termini counted. CDR3 region: CASSEVQVADLR.

The V call is TRBV7-2, the J call TRBJ2-5; D uncertain. Germline V gene sequence: CDR1 SGHTA, CDR2 FQGNSA. The CDR3 is made up of 13 amino acids. V was cut by 5 bases and J by 3 bases, with 10 bases left in between. The CDR3 spells CASSPAPEETQYF. CDR3 bases: TGTGCCAGCAGCCCGGCCCCTGAAGAGACCCAGTACTTC.

This rearrangement joins TRBV6-5 to TRBJ1-2; D unresolved. The V end was cut by 6 bases, the J end by 2 bases, with 10 bases between. This CDR3 is built from 13 residues. Germline CDR1 MNHEY, CDR2 SVGAGI. The chain's CDR3 is CASSPGRNYGYTF. CDR3 sequence (DNA): TGTGCCAGCAGCCCCGGGAGGAACTATGGCTACACCTTC.

This clone was observed a handful of times. J is TRBJ2-2 and V is TRBV28; 10 nucleotides line up with TRBD1. The J segment lost 2 bases and the V segment lost 3 bases, leaving 3 bases of the junction unmatched. The CDR3 covers 16 residues. Per germline, CDR1 MDHEN and CDR2 SYDVKM. The CDR3 DNA is TGTGCCAGCAGTTTGGGACAGGGGATCAACACCGGGGAGCTGTTTTTT. Its protein product is CASSLGQGINTGELFF.

This clone is labeled medium-sized. The chain has TRBV19 and TRBJ1-1, with D possibly being TRBD1 (6 bases). The CDR3 is 14 amino acids. V lost 10 bases to trimming and J lost 2 bases, with 17 bases between them. Germline CDR1 LNHDA, CDR2 SQIVND (reference sequence). The CDR3 reads CATTRDTRNTEAFF. As DNA, the CDR3 is TGTGCCACTACCCGGGACACAAGAAACACTGAAGCTTTCTTT.

The rearrangement joins TRBV28 to TRBJ2-5; possible D gene TRBD2, 6 bases. Trimming cost V 2 bases and J 6 bases, with 19 bases left between them. The CDR3 is made up of 16 amino acids. Germline CDR1 is MDHEN and CDR2 is SYDVKM. The CDR3 loop is CASSLMRSSAAQTQYF. The DNA of the CDR3 is TGTGCCAGCAGTTTAATGAGGTCTAGCGCCGCGCAGACCCAGTACTTC.

This chain joins TRBV6-5 and TRBJ1-5, with 7 nucleotides matching TRBD1. Per the germline V gene, CDR1 is MNHEY and CDR2 is SVGAGI. Trimming took 5 bases from V and 7 from J; bases not matched to a gene: 11. The CDR3 contains 15 residues. The CDR3 reads CASSLGQEPWQPQHF. CDR3 sequence (DNA): TGTGCCAGCAGTCTTGGACAGGAACCATGGCAGCCCCAGCATTTT.

The CDR3 spells CASSDKNRLSPLHF. CDR3 nucleotides: TGTGCCAGCAGTGATAAAAATAGACTGTCACCCCTCCACTTT. The gene calls are TRBV25-1 and TRBJ1-6; D ambiguous. The CDR3 has 14 residues. Trimming pared 3 bases from V and 10 bases from J, leaving 13 bases between. Germline lookup yields CDR1 MGHDK and CDR2 SYGVNS.